These 15 T cell receptor beta chains came from one sample sequenced in a study of blood T cell repertoires in COVID-19. Generated by immunoSEQ multiplex PCR, the TCRdb table keeps only in-frame clones and is missing some. This sample has about 370,000 clones; about 90% occur once, and the top ten carry about 1.7%. The sample comprised PBMCs or T cells enriched from blood (not recorded which). The source of these receptors is a woman aged 25 to 39 who had recovered from COVID-19.

The chain joins TRBV5-1 to TRBJ2-6; no reliable D call. CDR1 and CDR2 from the germline V gene are SGHRS and YFSETQ. The CDR3 length is 15 residues. Trimming left V 5 bases short and J 0 bases short, with 9 bases between. CDR3 sequence: CASRPPGSGANVLTF. CDR3 bases: TGCGCCAGCAGGCCCCCCGGCTCTGGGGCCAACGTCCTGACTTTC.

This chain links TRBV4-2 with TRBJ1-4, with a weak D call TRBD1 (6 bases). The CDR3 spans 17 residues. Germline V lookup: CDR1 LGHNA, CDR2 YNFKEQ. The V gene lost 2 bases and the J gene lost 3 bases, with 16 bases spanning the gap. The CDR3 DNA reads as TGTGCCAGCAGCCAATCCGAGGCAGGGGTGGCTAATGAAAAACTGTTTTTT. Protein: CASSQSEAGVANEKLFF.

The chain carries TRBV3-1 (or the pseudogene TRBV3-2) and TRBJ1-2; possible D gene TRBD1, 5 bases. Trimming pared 4 bases from V and 7 bases from J, leaving 10 bases between. The CDR3 covers 12 residues. The germline CDR1 and CDR2 sequences are LGHDT and YNNKEL (reference sequence). CDR3 in DNA: TGTGCCAGCAGCCCGGGGGGTGGTGGCTACACCTTC. This translates into CASSPGGGGYTF.

The V and J genes are TRBV4-2 and TRBJ1-2; D unclear. Trimming stripped 0 bases from V and 7 bases from J, with 6 bases between. The V gene's germline CDR1 is LGHNA and CDR2 YNFKEQ. This CDR3 has 12 amino acids. CDR3 amino acids: CASSQDSGGYTF. In nucleotides, the CDR3 is TGTGCCAGCAGCCAAGACTCAGGTGGCTACACCTTC.

This chain joins TRBV5-6 and TRBJ1-1; tentative D call: TRBD1 (6 bases). The CDR3 is made up of 15 amino acids. Trimming cost V 0 bases and J 0 bases, with 9 bases left between them. Germline CDR1 reads SGHDT; CDR2 reads YYEEEE. CDR3 bases: TGTGCCAGCAGCTTGGATGGGGGCATGAACACTGAAGCTTTCTTT. This translates into CASSLDGGMNTEAFF.

V gene TRBV27 combines with J gene TRBJ2-7; D not resolved. Trimming removed 2 bases at V and 3 bases at J, with 11 bases between. CDR1 is MNHEY, CDR2 SMNVEV, per germline (reference sequence). CDR3 length equals 14 residues. CDR3 nucleotides: TGTGCCAGCAGTTTAGGTCCCACTGACTACGAGCAGTACTTC. Protein sequence: CASSLGPTDYEQYF.

This clone has just one count. The chain uses TRBV4-2 and TRBJ2-2, with a tentative D call TRBD1 (5 bases). Trimming removed 0 bases at V and 0 bases at J, with 14 bases between. Germline CDR1 and CDR2: LGHNA and YNFKEQ. The CDR3 spans 18 residues. CDR3 loop: CASSQDARGLANTGELFF. The CDR3, as DNA: TGTGCCAGCAGCCAAGATGCAAGGGGCTTGGCGAACACCGGGGAGCTGTTTTTT.

The chain recombines TRBV6-1 with TRBJ2-7; 7 bases map to TRBD2. Per germline, CDR1 MNHNS and CDR2 SASEGT. The V and J ends lost 1 base and 6 bases, in that order; junction bases with no gene match: 6. This CDR3 region has 14 residues. Here the CDR3 DNA reads TGTGCCAGCAGTGAAGTGAGGGGACTAAGCGAGCAGTACTTC. Translating it yields CASSEVRGLSEQYF.

The chain links TRBV30 to TRBJ2-2, with 11 bases lining up with TRBD2. Trimming took 3 bases from V and 4 from J; bases not matched to a gene: 1. The CDR3 totals 14 residues. The germline gives CDR1 GTSNPN, CDR2 SVGIG (reference sequence). The CDR3 region is CAWRTSGATGELFF. The CDR3 DNA reads TGTGCCTGGAGGACTAGCGGGGCCACCGGGGAGCTGTTTTTT.

The V call is TRBV19, the J call TRBJ1-1; 7 bases map to TRBD1. V shed 2 bases, J shed 0 bases, and the junction held 3 bases outside the gene matches. Germline V lookup: CDR1 LNHDA, CDR2 SQIVND (reference sequence). This CDR3 region has 15 residues. CDR3 bases: TGTGCCAGTAGTATAACGGGACAGTTGAACACTGAAGCTTTCTTT. This sequence encodes CASSITGQLNTEAFF.

This chain connects TRBV27 to TRBJ2-7; D may be TRBD1 (6 bases). The CDR3 sequence is 14 residues long. Germline CDR1 and CDR2: MNHEY and SMNVEV (reference sequence). Trimming left V 3 bases short and J 0 bases short, with 9 bases between. CDR3 DNA: TGTGCCAGCAGTTTTGTGACAGGCTCCTACGAGCAGTACTTC. Its translation: CASSFVTGSYEQYF.

The chain is built from TRBV19 and TRBJ2-1, with D maybe TRBD2 (5 bases). The CDR3 loop spans 15 amino acids. The V gene lost 6 bases and the J gene lost 0 bases, with 12 bases spanning the gap. The V gene's germline CDR1 is LNHDA and CDR2 SQIVND (reference sequence). The CDR3, as DNA: TGTGCCAGTAGATCCAAGCGGAACTCCTACAATGAGCAGTTCTTC. This sequence encodes CASRSKRNSYNEQFF.

The chain employs TRBV19 and TRBJ2-3; D not resolved. The CDR3 totals 13 residues. The germline CDR1 and CDR2 sequences are LNHDA and SQIVND (reference sequence). Trimming took off 4 bases at V and 2 bases at J, with 7 bases between the two ends. The CDR3 loop reads CASSKRVTDTQYF. The DNA for the CDR3 is TGTGCCAGTAGTAAACGGGTCACAGATACGCAGTATTTT.

The J gene is TRBJ2-3, the V gene TRBV19; 8 nucleotides agree with TRBD2. The V and J ends lost 3 bases and 7 bases, in that order; junction bases with no gene match: 6. The germline gives CDR1 LNHDA, CDR2 SQIVND (reference sequence). This CDR3 contains 14 residues. CDR3 amino acids: CASSIRTSLNTQYF. Here the CDR3 DNA reads TGTGCCAGTAGTATTAGGACTAGCTTGAATACGCAGTATTTT.

The V call is TRBV7-2, the J call TRBJ2-7; possible D gene TRBD2, 6 bases. CDR3 length: 18 amino acids. Germline CDR1 SGHTA, CDR2 FQGNSA. The V end lost 2 bases, the J end lost 4 bases, and 24 bases lay between the germline ends. CDR3 in DNA: TGTGCCAGCAGCTTACGAGGAGGGGAGCGGCCTTTTGTGTACGAGCAGTACTTC. It codes for CASSLRGGERPFVYEQYF.